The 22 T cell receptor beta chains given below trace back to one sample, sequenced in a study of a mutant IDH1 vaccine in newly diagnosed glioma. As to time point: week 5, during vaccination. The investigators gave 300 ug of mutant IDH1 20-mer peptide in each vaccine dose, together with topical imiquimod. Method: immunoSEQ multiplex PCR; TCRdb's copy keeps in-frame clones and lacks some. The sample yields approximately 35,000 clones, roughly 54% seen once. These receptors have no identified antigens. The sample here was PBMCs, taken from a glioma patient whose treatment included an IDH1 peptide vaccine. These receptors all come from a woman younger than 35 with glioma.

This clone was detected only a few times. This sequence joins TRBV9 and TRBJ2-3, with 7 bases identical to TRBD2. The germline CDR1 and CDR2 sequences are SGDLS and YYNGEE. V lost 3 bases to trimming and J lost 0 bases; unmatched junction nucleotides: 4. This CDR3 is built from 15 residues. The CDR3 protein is CASSGLALSTDTQYF. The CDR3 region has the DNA TGTGCCAGCAGCGGACTAGCTTTGAGCACAGATACGCAGTATTTT.

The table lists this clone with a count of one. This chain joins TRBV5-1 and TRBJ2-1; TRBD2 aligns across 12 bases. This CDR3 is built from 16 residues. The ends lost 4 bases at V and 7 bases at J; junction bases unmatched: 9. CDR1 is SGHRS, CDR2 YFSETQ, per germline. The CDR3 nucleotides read TGCGCCAGCAGCCCGGTGACTAGCGGGAGAGGGAATGAGCAGTTCTTC. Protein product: CASSPVTSGRGNEQFF.

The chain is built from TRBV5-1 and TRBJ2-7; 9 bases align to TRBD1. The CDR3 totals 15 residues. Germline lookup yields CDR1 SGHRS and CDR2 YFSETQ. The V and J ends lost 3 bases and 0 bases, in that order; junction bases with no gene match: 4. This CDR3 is CASSSGDRDSYEQYF. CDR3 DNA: TGCGCCAGCAGCTCCGGGGACAGGGACTCCTACGAGCAGTACTTC. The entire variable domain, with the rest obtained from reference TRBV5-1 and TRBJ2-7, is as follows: KAGVTQTPRYLIKTRGQQVTLSCSPISGHRSVSWYQQTPGQGLQFLFEYFSETQRNKGNFPGRFSGRQFSNSRSEMNVSTLELGDSALYLCASSSGDRDSYEQYFGPGTRLTVT.

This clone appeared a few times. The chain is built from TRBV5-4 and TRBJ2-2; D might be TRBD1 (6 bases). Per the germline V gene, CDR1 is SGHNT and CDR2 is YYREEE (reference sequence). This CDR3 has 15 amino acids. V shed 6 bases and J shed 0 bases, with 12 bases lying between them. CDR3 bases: TGTGCCAGCACTTCCGGGACACCGAACACCGGGGAGCTGTTTTTT. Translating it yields CASTSGTPNTGELFF.

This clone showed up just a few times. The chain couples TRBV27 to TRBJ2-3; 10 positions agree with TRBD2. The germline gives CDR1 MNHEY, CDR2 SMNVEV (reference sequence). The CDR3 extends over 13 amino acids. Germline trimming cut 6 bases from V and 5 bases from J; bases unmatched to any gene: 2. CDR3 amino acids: CASSLAGVDTQYF. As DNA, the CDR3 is TGTGCCAGCAGCCTAGCGGGAGTAGATACGCAGTATTTT.

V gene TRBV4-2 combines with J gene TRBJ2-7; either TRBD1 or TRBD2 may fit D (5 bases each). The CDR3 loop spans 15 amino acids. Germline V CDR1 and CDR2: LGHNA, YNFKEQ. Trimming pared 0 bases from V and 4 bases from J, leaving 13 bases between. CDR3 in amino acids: CASSQDDIGAYEQYF. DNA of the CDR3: TGTGCCAGCAGCCAAGATGACATCGGGGCTTACGAGCAGTACTTC.

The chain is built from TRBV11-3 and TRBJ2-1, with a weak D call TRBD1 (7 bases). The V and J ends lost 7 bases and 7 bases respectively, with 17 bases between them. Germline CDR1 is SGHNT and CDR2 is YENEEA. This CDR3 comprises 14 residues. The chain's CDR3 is CASMEGAGANEQFF. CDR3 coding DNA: TGTGCCAGCATGGAGGGGGCCGGGGCGAATGAGCAGTTCTTC.

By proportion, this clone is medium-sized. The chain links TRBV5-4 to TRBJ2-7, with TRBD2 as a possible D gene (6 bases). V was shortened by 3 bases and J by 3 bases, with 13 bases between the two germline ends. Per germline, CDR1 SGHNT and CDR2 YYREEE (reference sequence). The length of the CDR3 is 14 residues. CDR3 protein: CASSSRDESYEQYF. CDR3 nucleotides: TGTGCCAGCAGCTCGCGGGATGAGAGCTACGAGCAGTACTTC. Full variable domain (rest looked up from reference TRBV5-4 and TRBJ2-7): ETGVTQSPTHLIKTRGQQVTLRCSSQSGHNTVSWYQQALGQGPQFIFQYYREEENGRGNFPPRFSGLQFPNYSSELNVNALELDDSALYLCASSSRDESYEQYFGPGTRLTVT.

CDR3 nucleotide sequence: TGTGCCAGCAGCTTATTGTCGGGAGCTACCTACAATGAGCAGTTCTTC. This codes for CASSLLSGATYNEQFF. The chain joins TRBV7-9 to TRBJ2-1, with D maybe TRBD2 (6 bases). Germline-derived CDR1 and CDR2 are SEHNR and FQNEAQ (reference sequence). The V end lost 2 bases, the J end lost 2 bases, and 13 bases lay between the germline ends. CDR3 length: 16 residues.

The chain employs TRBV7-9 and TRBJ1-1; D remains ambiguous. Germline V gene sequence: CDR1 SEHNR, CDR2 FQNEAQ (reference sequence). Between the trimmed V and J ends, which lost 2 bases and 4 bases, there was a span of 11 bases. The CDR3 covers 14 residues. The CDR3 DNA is TGTGCCAGCAGCTTATTAGGCCGGGGCACTGAAGCTTTCTTT. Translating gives CASSLLGRGTEAFF.

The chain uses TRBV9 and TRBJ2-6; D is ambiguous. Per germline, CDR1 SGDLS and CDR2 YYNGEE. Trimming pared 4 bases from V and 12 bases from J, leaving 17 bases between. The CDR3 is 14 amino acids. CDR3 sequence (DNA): TGTGCCAGCAGCCCGGGCGGCGGACCCGGCGTCCTGACTTTC. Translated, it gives CASSPGGGPGVLTF.

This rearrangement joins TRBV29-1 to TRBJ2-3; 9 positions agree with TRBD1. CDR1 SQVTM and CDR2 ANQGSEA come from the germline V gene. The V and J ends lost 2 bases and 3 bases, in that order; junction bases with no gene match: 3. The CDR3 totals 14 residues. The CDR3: CSVETGGGTDTQYF. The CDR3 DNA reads TGCAGCGTTGAAACAGGGGGCGGGACAGATACGCAGTATTTT.

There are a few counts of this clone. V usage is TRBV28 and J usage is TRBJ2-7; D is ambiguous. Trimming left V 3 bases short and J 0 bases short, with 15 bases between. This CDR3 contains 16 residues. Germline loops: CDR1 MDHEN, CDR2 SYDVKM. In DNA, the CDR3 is TGTGCCAGCAGTTTTAACCCGACTGTATACTCCTACGAGCAGTACTTC. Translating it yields CASSFNPTVYSYEQYF. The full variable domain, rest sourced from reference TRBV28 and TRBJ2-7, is DVKVTQSSRYLVKRTGEKVFLECVQDMDHENMFWYRQDPGLGLRLIYFSYDVKMKEKGDIPEGYSVSREKKERFSLILESASTNQTSMYLCASSFNPTVYSYEQYFGPGTRLTVT.

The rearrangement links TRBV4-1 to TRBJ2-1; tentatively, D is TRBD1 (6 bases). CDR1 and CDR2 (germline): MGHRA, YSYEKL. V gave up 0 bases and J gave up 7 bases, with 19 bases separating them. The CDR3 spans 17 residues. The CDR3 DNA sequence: TGCGCCAGCAGCCAAGATAGGGTCGGGAAGGGGGATAATGAGCAGTTCTTC. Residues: CASSQDRVGKGDNEQFF.

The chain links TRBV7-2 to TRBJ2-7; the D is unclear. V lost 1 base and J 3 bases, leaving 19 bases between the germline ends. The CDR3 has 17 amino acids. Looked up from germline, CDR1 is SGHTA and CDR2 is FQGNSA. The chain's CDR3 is CASSLGVRQDGYYEQYF. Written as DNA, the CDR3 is TGTGCCAGCAGCTTAGGGGTAAGGCAAGACGGCTACTACGAGCAGTACTTC.

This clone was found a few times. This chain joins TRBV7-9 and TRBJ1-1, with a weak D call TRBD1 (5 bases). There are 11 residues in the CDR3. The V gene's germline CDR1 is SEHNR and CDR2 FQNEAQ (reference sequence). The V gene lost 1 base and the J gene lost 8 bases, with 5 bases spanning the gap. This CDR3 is CASSLEGEAFF. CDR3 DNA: TGTGCCAGCAGCTTAGAGGGGGAAGCTTTCTTT. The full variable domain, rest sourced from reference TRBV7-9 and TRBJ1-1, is DTGVSQNPRHKITKRGQNVTFRCDPISEHNRLYWYRQTLGQGPEFLTYFQNEAQLEKSRLLSDRFSAERPKGSFSTLEIQRTEQGDSAMYLCASSLEGEAFFGQGTRLTVV.

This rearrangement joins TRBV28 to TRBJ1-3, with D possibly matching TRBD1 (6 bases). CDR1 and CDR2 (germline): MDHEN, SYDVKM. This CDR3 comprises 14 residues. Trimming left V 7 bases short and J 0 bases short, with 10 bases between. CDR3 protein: CASKEDSSGNTIYF. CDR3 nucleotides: TGTGCCAGCAAGGAGGACAGCTCTGGAAACACCATATATTTT.

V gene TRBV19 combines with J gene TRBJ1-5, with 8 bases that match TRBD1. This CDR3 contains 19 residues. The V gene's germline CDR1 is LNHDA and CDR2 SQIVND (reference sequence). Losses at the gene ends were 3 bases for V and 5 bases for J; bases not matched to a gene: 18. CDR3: CASSIAPGRDRGVYQPQHF. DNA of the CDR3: TGTGCCAGTAGTATTGCCCCAGGGCGAGACAGGGGAGTTTATCAGCCCCAGCATTTT. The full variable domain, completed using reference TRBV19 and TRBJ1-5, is DGGITQSPKYLFRKEGQNVTLSCEQNLNHDAMYWYRQDPGQGLRLIYYSQIVNDFQKGDIAEGYSVSREKKESFPLTVTSAQKNPTAFYLCASSIAPGRDRGVYQPQHFGDGTRLSIL.

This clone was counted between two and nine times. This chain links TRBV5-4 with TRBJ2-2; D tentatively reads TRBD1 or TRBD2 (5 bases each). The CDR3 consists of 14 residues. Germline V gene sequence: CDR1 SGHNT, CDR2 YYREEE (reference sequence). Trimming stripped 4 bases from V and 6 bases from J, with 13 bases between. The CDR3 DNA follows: TGTGCCAGCAGCCGGGACGGGACGGCCGGGGAGCTGTTTTTT. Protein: CASSRDGTAGELFF.

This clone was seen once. This CDR3 is CASRPAPGLYTDTQYF. CDR3 coding DNA: TGCGCCAGCCGTCCTGCCCCGGGACTTTACACAGATACGCAGTATTTT. The rearrangement joins TRBV5-1 to TRBJ2-3, with D possibly TRBD2 on 6 matching bases. The CDR3 has 16 residues. V was trimmed by 7 bases and J by 2 bases, leaving 20 bases between them. Germline CDR1 SGHRS, CDR2 YFSETQ.

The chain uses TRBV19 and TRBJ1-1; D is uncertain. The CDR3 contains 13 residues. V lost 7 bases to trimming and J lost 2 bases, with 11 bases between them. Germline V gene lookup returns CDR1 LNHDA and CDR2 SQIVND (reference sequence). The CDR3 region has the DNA TGTGCCAGTATGTGGAAGGGAAACACTGAAGCTTTCTTT. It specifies CASMWKGNTEAFF.

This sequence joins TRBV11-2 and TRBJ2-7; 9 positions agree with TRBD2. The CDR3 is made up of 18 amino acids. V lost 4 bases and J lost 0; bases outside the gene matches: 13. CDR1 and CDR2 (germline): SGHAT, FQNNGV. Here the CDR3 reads CASSSLGLAGTPSYEQYF. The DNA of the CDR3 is TGTGCCAGCAGCTCACTGGGGCTAGCGGGGACCCCCTCCTACGAGCAGTACTTC. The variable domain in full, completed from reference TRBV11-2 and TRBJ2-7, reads EAGVAQSPRYKIIEKRQSVAFWCNPISGHATLYWYQQILGQGPKLLIQFQNNGVVDDSQLPKDRFSAERLKGVDSTLKIQPAKLEDSAVYLCASSSLGLAGTPSYEQYFGPGTRLTVT.